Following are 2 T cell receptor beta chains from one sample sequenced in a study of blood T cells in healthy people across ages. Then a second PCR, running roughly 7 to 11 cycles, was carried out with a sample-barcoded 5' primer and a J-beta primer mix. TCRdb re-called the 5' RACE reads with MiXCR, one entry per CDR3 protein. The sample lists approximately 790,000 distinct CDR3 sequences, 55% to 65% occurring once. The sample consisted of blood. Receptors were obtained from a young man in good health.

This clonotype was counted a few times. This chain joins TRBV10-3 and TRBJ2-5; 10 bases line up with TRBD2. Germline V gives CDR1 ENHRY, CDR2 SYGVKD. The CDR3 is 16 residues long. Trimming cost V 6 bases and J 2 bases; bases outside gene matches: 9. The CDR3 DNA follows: TGTGCCATCAGCCCATCTAGCGGGGGAGCTCAAGAGACCCAGTACTTC. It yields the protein CAISPSSGGAQETQYF.

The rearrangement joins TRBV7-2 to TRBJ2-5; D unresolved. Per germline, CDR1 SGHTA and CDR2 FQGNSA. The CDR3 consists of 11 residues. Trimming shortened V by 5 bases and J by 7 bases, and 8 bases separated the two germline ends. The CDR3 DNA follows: TGTGCCAGCAGCCTCCTCCGGACCCAGTACTTC. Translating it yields CASSLLRTQYF.